The clone carrying this TCR beta chain was seen a few times. This sample is drawn from a study of blood T cells in healthy people across ages. Trimming took off 5 bases at V and 8 bases at J, with 16 bases between the two ends. The CDR3 runs to 14 residues. CDR1 and CDR2 (germline): LGHNT, FRNRAP. The authors ran a second PCR of roughly 6 to 12 cycles using a sample-barcoded 5' primer and a J-beta primer mix. In TCRdb, the 5' RACE reads were re-called with MiXCR into one record per CDR3 protein. The sample shows some 1.5 million distinct CDR3 sequences, approximately 43% of them seen only once. The receptor was isolated from a woman between 18 and 30 years old in good health. The sequenced sample was blood. The rearrangement links TRBV12-5 to TRBJ2-1; D unclear. CDR3 region: CASGVGLDGDEQFF. CDR3 coding DNA: TGTGCTAGTGGTGTAGGGCTAGATGGAGATGAGCAGTTCTTC.